One TCR beta chain is described in this entry. The target antigen is unknown. The data stem from a study of T cells in Graves' hyperthyroidism and ophthalmopathy. Study outcomes and limitations: Most thyroid clonotypes expanded above 0.001 appeared in blood too. Ophthalmopathy was predicted by the model a median of around 5.9 months ahead of onset.

The CDR3 contains 17 residues. Germline lookup yields CDR1 DFQATT and CDR2 SNEGSKA (reference sequence). Trimming removed 2 bases from V and 6 bases from J; junction bases left unmatched: 13. Investigators excluded patients with uncontrolled infection, other autoimmune disease, pregnancy or lactation. Amplified regions were TCR beta CDR3 sequences from RNA transcripts. A first-round RT-PCR of the TCR CDR3 used the HTBI primer set. TCRdb fed the multiplex PCR reads into MiXCR, producing one record per CDR3 protein. The sample lists 450,000 to 700,000 distinct CDR3 sequences, around 46% seen once, with about 20% in the top ten.

The source of this sequence is an adult woman with Graves' disease, either hyperthyroidism or ophthalmopathy (not recorded which). This sequence joins TRBV20-1 and TRBJ1-2; 12 bases match TRBD1. Specimen: peripheral blood or thyroid tissue (not recorded which). CDR3 in DNA: TGCAGTGCTAGACCCTCCGGGACAGGGGGCGAGGGGCATGGCTACACCTTC. Protein: CSARPSGTGGEGHGYTF.